This T cell receptor beta chain was documented in a study of shared T cell receptors in the human thymus. The CDR3 covers 17 residues. V was shortened by 2 bases and J by 2 bases, with 19 bases between the two germline ends. CDR1 and CDR2 from the germline V gene are MNHNS and SASEGT. Repertoires were generated with immunoSEQ multiplex PCR, while TCRdb's copy carries only in-frame clones and drops some. There are hundreds of thousands of clones in the sample; 70% to 80% occur only once, and less than 0.015% lies in the top ten. These data also featured in a second study, about human thymus T cells.

The sequencing sample was made of thymocytes. This chain joins TRBV6-1 and TRBJ2-7, with TRBD1 as a possible D gene (5 bases). This clonotype was obtained from a boy younger than two with a congenital heart defect. The CDR3: CASSEFRDRVATYEQYF. The CDR3 DNA follows: TGTGCCAGCAGTGAATTCAGGGATCGAGTTGCTACCTACGAGCAGTACTTC.